The entry below describes one TCR beta chain. After removal of 3 bases from V and 7 bases from J, the junction contained 6 bases not matched to a gene. The CDR3 has 16 residues. Germline CDR1 KGHSH, CDR2 LQKENI. The sample is drawn from a study of T cell changes during pregnancy in multiple sclerosis. TCRdb's table, derived via immunoSEQ multiplex PCR, lists solely in-frame clones and lacks some. The sample comprises tens of thousands of clones, around 90% of which are singletons, and 1% to 1.5% rests with the top ten. The sequence was collected from a female donor with multiple sclerosis, enrolled in a pregnancy study. The sample in question was peripheral blood, obtained in the second trimester of pregnancy. The gene calls are TRBV18 and TRBJ1-4; TRBD1 agrees at 12 bases. The CDR3 DNA reads TGTGCCAGCTCACCGGGACAGGGGGCCCTTGGTGAAAAACTGTTTTTT. Translated: CASSPGQGALGEKLFF.